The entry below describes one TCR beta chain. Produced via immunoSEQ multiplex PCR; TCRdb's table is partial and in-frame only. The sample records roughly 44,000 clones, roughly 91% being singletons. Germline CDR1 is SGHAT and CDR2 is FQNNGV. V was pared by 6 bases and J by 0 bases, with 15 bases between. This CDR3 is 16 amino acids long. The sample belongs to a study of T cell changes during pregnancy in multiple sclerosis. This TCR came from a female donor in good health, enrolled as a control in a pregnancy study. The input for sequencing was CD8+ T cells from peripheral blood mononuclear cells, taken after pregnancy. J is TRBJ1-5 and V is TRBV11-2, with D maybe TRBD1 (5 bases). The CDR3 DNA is TGTGCCAGCAGTCCGGGGGAGGTTTATAGCAATCAGCCCCAGCATTTT. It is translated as CASSPGEVYSNQPQHF.